Below, one TCR beta chain is given with its context. What it binds is unknown. The data were obtained in a study of blood T cells in healthy people across ages. Across the study: In model experiments, template switching was able to capture about one barcoded beta molecule for every two T cells that were present. General study findings and limits: Diversity of TCR beta per million T cells declined in a roughly linear way with age.

A second about 6 to 12 cycle PCR used barcoded and J-beta primers. Carrying 12 random nucleotides, a template-switch adaptor labeled each individual cDNA molecule. Per sample, CDR3-containing paired-end reads numbered at least 2.5 million. TCRdb independently ran MiXCR on the 5' RACE reads; one entry per CDR3 protein. In the table there are about 1.5 million distinct CDR3 sequences, approximately 43% of which are singletons. The sequence was obtained from a woman aged 18-30 years in good health. The sequencing sample was made of blood.

The CDR3 is CSVEGLAANNEQYF. CDR3 nucleotide sequence: TGCAGTGTTGAGGGACTAGCGGCAAACAATGAGCAGTACTTC. This chain uses TRBV20-1 with TRBJ2-5, with TRBD2 matching 11 bases. After removal of 7 bases from V and 11 bases from J, the junction contained 15 bases not matched to a gene. The CDR3 has 14 amino acids. Germline-derived CDR1 and CDR2 are DFQATT and SNEGSKA (reference sequence).